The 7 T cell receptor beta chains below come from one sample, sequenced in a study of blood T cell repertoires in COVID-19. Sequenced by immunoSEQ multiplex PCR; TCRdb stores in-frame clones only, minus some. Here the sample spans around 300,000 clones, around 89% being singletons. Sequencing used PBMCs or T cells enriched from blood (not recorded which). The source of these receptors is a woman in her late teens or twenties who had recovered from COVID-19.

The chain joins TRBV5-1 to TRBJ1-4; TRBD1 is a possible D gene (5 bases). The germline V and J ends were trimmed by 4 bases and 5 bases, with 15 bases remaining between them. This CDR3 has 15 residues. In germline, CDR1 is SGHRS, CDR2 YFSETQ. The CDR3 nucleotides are TGCGCCAGCAGCCCGAAGGACAAGGGAAATGAAAAACTGTTTTTT. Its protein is CASSPKDKGNEKLFF.

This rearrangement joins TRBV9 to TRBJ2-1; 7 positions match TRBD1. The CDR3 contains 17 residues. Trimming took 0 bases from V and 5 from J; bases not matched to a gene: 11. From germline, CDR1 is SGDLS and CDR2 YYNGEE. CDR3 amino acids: CASSVALGDRLNNEQFF. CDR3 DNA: TGTGCCAGCAGCGTAGCTCTAGGGGACAGACTTAACAATGAGCAGTTCTTC.

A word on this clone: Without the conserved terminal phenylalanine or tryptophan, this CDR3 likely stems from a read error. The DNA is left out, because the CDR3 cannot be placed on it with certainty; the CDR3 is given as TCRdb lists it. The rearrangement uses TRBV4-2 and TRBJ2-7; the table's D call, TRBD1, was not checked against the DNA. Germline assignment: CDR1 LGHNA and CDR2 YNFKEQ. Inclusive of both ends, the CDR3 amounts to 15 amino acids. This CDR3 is CASSQQGETSLRAGL.

In nucleotides, the CDR3 is TGTGCCAGCAGCCAAGATCCTCGAGGAGCTTTCAACTATGGCTACACCTTC. Residues: CASSQDPRGAFNYGYTF. The chain joins TRBV4-2 to TRBJ1-2; D is uncertain. The V end was cut by 0 bases, the J end by 2 bases, with 16 bases between. Germline values: CDR1 LGHNA, CDR2 YNFKEQ. The CDR3 has 17 residues.

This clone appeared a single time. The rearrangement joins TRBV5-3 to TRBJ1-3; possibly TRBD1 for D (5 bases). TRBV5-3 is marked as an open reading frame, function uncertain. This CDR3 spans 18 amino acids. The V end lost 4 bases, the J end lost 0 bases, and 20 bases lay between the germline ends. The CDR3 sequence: CARSPRFFHRSSGNTIYF. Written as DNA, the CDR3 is TGTGCCAGAAGCCCACGATTTTTTCACAGGAGCTCTGGAAACACCATATATTTT.

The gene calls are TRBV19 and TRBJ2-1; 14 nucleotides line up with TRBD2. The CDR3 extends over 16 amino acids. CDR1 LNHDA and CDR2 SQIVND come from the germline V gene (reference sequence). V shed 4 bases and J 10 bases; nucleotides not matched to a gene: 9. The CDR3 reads CASSRGLAGAGWEQFF. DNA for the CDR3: TGTGCCAGTAGTAGGGGACTAGCGGGGGCCGGATGGGAGCAGTTCTTC.

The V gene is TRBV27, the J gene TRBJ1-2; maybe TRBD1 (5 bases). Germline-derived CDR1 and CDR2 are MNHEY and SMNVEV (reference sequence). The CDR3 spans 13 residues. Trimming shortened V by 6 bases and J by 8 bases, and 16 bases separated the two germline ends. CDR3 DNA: TGTGCCAGCAGGCCCGTCGGAGGGGAAGGCTACACCTTC. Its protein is CASRPVGGEGYTF.